This passage covers 29 T cell receptor beta chains from one sample sequenced in a study of naive and memory T cell subsets. Regarding the study as a whole: Naive repertoires, especially CD8, held a few larger clonotypes, possibly memory cells re-expressing CD45RA.

No antigens are known for them. The beta constant-region primer was an equimolar mix of two oligonucleotides covering TRBC1 and TRBC2. The ligated cDNA underwent four PCR rounds using SP2 and nested alpha and beta constant-region primers. TCRdb re-called the UMI-ligation and nested PCR reads through MiXCR, storing one row per CDR3 protein. Of roughly 150,000 distinct CDR3 sequences in the sample, approximately 24% were seen once. The sequenced sample consisted of naive CD4+ T cells from blood. Source of these receptors: a human donor in good health.

This clonotype came up many times. The chain is built from TRBV20-1 and TRBJ2-1, with 8 bases identical to TRBD1. The CDR3 spans 15 residues. V shed 3 bases, J shed 3 bases, and the junction held 7 bases outside the gene matches. Germline lookup yields CDR1 DFQATT and CDR2 SNEGSKA (reference sequence). The CDR3 region has the DNA TGCAGTGCTAGCCCCACAGGGGGTAACTACAATGAGCAGTTCTTC. This sequence encodes CSASPTGGNYNEQFF.

As for this clonotype: The junction departs from the called germline gene at one end, perhaps through a read error. The J gene is TRBJ2-1, the V gene TRBV29-1; D is possibly TRBD1 or TRBD2 (6 bases each). The CDR3 has 13 residues. Germline V lookup: CDR1 SQVTM, CDR2 ANQGSEA. CDR3 residues: CSVEGGTYNEQFF. The CDR3 region has the DNA TGCAGCGTAGAAGGGGGGACCTACAATGAGCAGTTCTTC.

This chain uses TRBV6-4 with TRBJ2-3, with 9 bases that match TRBD2. V was clipped by 4 bases and J by 0 bases; unmatched bases: 5. Per the germline V gene, CDR1 is MRHNA and CDR2 is SNTAGT. CDR3 length equals 16 residues. CDR3 bases: TGTGCCAGCAGTGCCCTAAGCGGGGGGAGCACAGATACGCAGTATTTT. This gives the protein CASSALSGGSTDTQYF.

V usage is TRBV24-1 and J usage is TRBJ2-1; D is unresolved. Trimming shortened V by 0 bases and J by 4 bases, and 18 bases separated the two germline ends. The CDR3 sequence is 18 residues long. Germline lookup yields CDR1 KGHDR and CDR2 SFDVKD. CDR3 protein: CATSDLPAPAKQYNEQFF. CDR3 DNA sequence: TGTGCCACCAGTGATTTGCCTGCCCCCGCTAAACAGTACAATGAGCAGTTCTTC.

In its sample, this clonotype was seen a few times. The chain links TRBV6-6 to TRBJ2-4, with D perhaps matching TRBD2 (6 bases). Germline V lookup: CDR1 MNHNY, CDR2 SVGAGI (reference sequence). CDR3 size: 15 residues. V lost 2 bases to trimming and J lost 1 base, with 9 bases between them. The chain's CDR3 is CASSYEEGAKNIQYF. The CDR3 DNA reads as TGTGCCAGCAGTTACGAGGAGGGGGCCAAAAACATTCAGTACTTC.

V gene TRBV7-9 combines with J gene TRBJ2-1; 11 bases are a match to TRBD2. The CDR3 is 12 residues long. CDR1 and CDR2 (germline): SEHNR, FQNEAQ (reference sequence). Trimming at V came to 7 bases and at J to 13 bases, leaving 6 bases not matched to a gene. This CDR3 is CASNGSGRGQFF. The CDR3 DNA is TGTGCCAGCAATGGTAGCGGGAGGGGTCAGTTCTTC. Full variable domain (rest looked up from reference TRBV7-9 and TRBJ2-1): DTGVSQNPRHKITKRGQNVTFRCDPISEHNRLYWYRQTLGQGPEFLTYFQNEAQLEKSRLLSDRFSAERPKGSFSTLEIQRTEQGDSAMYLCASNGSGRGQFFGPGTRLTVL.

The chain combines TRBV2 with TRBJ2-5, with D maybe TRBD1 (5 bases). CDR1 and CDR2 (germline): SNHLY, FYNNEI. The CDR3 runs 13 residues. V shed 6 bases and J shed 5 bases, with 13 bases lying between them. CDR3 DNA: TGTGCCAGCAGGATGGGGCTGGGGGAGACCCAGTACTTC. Protein sequence: CASRMGLGETQYF.

Ten or more counts support this clonotype. This chain connects TRBV9 to TRBJ1-1; D call uncertain. The CDR3 covers 13 residues. V lost 0 bases and J lost 1, with 4 bases in between. CDR1 and CDR2 from the germline V gene are SGDLS and YYNGEE. The CDR3 DNA reads TGTGCCAGCAGCGTAGCACAGAACACTGAAGCTTTCTTT. The encoded protein is CASSVAQNTEAFF. Drawing the rest from reference TRBV9 and TRBJ1-1, the complete variable domain is DSGVTQTPKHLITATGQRVTLRCSPRSGDLSVYWYQQSLDQGLQFLIQYYNGEERAKGNILERFSAQQFPDLHSELNLSSLELGDSALYFCASSVAQNTEAFFGQGTRLTVV.

In its sample, this clonotype was seen a few times. The V gene is TRBV18, the J gene TRBJ1-1; no clear D gene. The CDR3 extends over 12 amino acids. The V end was cut by 6 bases, the J end by 1 base, with 6 bases between. Germline V gene sequence: CDR1 KGHSH, CDR2 LQKENI. CDR3 in amino acids: CASSRQNTEAFF. The CDR3 DNA reads as TGTGCCAGCTCTCGTCAGAACACTGAAGCTTTCTTT.

The gene calls are TRBV7-3 and TRBJ2-1; D remains unclear. V was pared by 5 bases and J by 0 bases, with 11 bases between. The CDR3 covers 15 residues. Germline loops: CDR1 SGHTA, CDR2 FQGTGA. CDR3 residues: CASSPVHSSYNEQFF. The CDR3 region has the DNA TGTGCCAGCAGCCCGGTCCACTCCTCCTACAATGAGCAGTTCTTC.

The genes are TRBV5-6 and TRBJ2-7, with D possibly matching TRBD2 (6 bases). Germline V gives CDR1 SGHDT, CDR2 YYEEEE. Deletions cut 3 bases from V and 0 bases from J, with 13 bases between. The CDR3 extends over 15 amino acids. CDR3: CASSSLAVPSYEQYF. The DNA of the CDR3 is TGTGCCAGCAGCTCCTTAGCGGTTCCCTCCTACGAGCAGTACTTC. The full variable domain, with the rest looked up from reference TRBV5-6 and TRBJ2-7, is DAGVTQSPTHLIKTRGQQVTLRCSPKSGHDTVSWYQQALGQGPQFIFQYYEEEERQRGNFPDRFSGHQFPNYSSELNVNALLLGDSALYLCASSSLAVPSYEQYFGPGTRLTVT.

The CDR3 protein is CASSYWGRVQETQYF. In DNA, the CDR3 is TGTGCCAGCAGTTACTGGGGACGCGTCCAAGAGACCCAGTACTTC. The genes are TRBV6-2 or TRBV6-3 and TRBJ2-5; tentatively, D is TRBD1 or TRBD2 (5 bases each). Germline CDR1 MNHEY, CDR2 SVGEGT. V was cut by 1 base and J by 1 base, with 10 bases left in between. The CDR3 has 15 amino acids.

This clonotype was seen ten or more times. The chain combines TRBV6-5 with TRBJ1-5; maybe TRBD1 (6 bases). V dropped 6 bases and J dropped 4 bases, with 10 bases sitting between them. Germline assignment: CDR1 MNHEY and CDR2 SVGAGI. This CDR3 has 13 amino acids. This chain's CDR3 is CASSPGVNQPQHF. The CDR3 region has the DNA TGTGCCAGCAGCCCAGGGGTTAATCAGCCCCAGCATTTT.

This clonotype has more than one count but fewer than ten. The J gene is TRBJ1-5, the V gene TRBV6-2 or TRBV6-3; a weak D match, TRBD1 (5 bases). Trimming removed 5 bases from V and 2 bases from J, with 22 bases in between. CDR1 is MNHEY, CDR2 SVGEGT, per germline. CDR3 size: 18 residues. The CDR3 region has the DNA TGTGCCAGCAGTGGATCCCCGGGACCCCTAAGACGCAATCAGCCCCAGCATTTT. Residues: CASSGSPGPLRRNQPQHF.

This clonotype was seen more than once but under ten times. The rearrangement links TRBV20-1 to TRBJ1-5; 9 bases match TRBD1. The germline V gene encodes CDR1 DFQATT and CDR2 SNEGSKA (reference sequence). This CDR3 comprises 14 residues. The V gene end was trimmed by 3 bases and the J gene end by 5 bases; junction bases not matched to a gene: 5. The CDR3, as DNA: TGCAGTGCTAGTAATGACAGGGGGGATCAGCCCCAGCATTTT. Its protein product is CSASNDRGDQPQHF.

This clonotype was seen only a few times. V is TRBV5-4 and J is TRBJ2-1, with D hard to call. CDR1 is SGHNT and CDR2 is YYREEE in the germline V gene (reference sequence). The CDR3 runs 15 residues. Trimming took 4 bases from V and 0 from J, leaving 11 bases between them. The DNA for the CDR3 is TGTGCCAGCAGCGTGAGGATGAACTCCTACAATGAGCAGTTCTTC. Translated, it gives CASSVRMNSYNEQFF.

This sequence joins TRBV29-1 and TRBJ2-7, with TRBD1 matching 8 bases. The germline V gene has CDR1 SQVTM and CDR2 ANQGSEA. There are 13 residues in the CDR3. Trimming cost V 4 bases and J 5 bases; bases outside gene matches: 7. The CDR3 spells CSVAITGGDEQYF. DNA for the CDR3: TGCAGCGTTGCAATTACAGGGGGAGACGAGCAGTACTTC.

This chain joins TRBV6-5 and TRBJ2-7, with D possibly matching TRBD1 (6 bases). Germline-derived CDR1 and CDR2 are MNHEY and SVGAGI. CDR3 length equals 14 residues. V lost 1 base to trimming and J lost 3 bases, with 10 bases between them. This CDR3 is CASSYFVRGYEQYF. The CDR3 DNA reads TGTGCCAGCAGTTACTTCGTCAGGGGCTACGAGCAGTACTTC.

V and J are TRBV6-6 and TRBJ1-1; D uncertain. Trimming stripped 5 bases from V and 5 bases from J, with 3 bases between. The germline gives CDR1 MNHNY, CDR2 SVGAGI (reference sequence). This CDR3 is 10 amino acids long. This chain's CDR3 is CASSITEAFF. As DNA, the CDR3 is TGTGCCAGCAGTATTACTGAAGCTTTCTTT.

The chain combines TRBV6-2 or TRBV6-3 with TRBJ2-7; TRBD2 matches 14 bases. The CDR3 length is 16 residues. Germline-derived CDR1 and CDR2 are MNHEY and SVGEGT. The trim removed 0 bases at V and 6 bases at J, leaving 4 bases unmatched. The CDR3 here is CASSYSGTSGRGEQYF. The CDR3 nucleotides read TGTGCCAGCAGTTACTCGGGGACTAGCGGGAGAGGCGAGCAGTACTTC.

There are a few counts of this clonotype. V is TRBV18 and J is TRBJ2-5; TRBD2 might be the D (6 bases). This CDR3 has 16 amino acids. Trimming removed 2 bases at V and 2 bases at J, with 15 bases between. Germline V gene sequence: CDR1 KGHSH, CDR2 LQKENI. CDR3 sequence: CASSPSRRGWQETQYF. The DNA of the CDR3 is TGTGCCAGCTCACCAAGCCGGAGGGGATGGCAAGAGACCCAGTACTTC.

This clonotype was detected only a few times. The chain has TRBV20-1 and TRBJ2-7; 8 bases align to TRBD1. Germline V gene lookup returns CDR1 DFQATT and CDR2 SNEGSKA (reference sequence). The CDR3 runs 12 residues. The J segment lost 7 bases and the V segment lost 6 bases, leaving 8 bases of the junction unmatched. CDR3 DNA sequence: TGCAGTGCCCCAGGACAGGGTGAAGAGCAGTACTTC. Its protein product is CSAPGQGEEQYF.

Only a few counts were recorded for this clonotype. In DNA form, the CDR3 reads TGCAGTGCTGGGGCAAGACTAGCGGGAGGAACGGATGAGCAGTTCTTC. The encoded protein is CSAGARLAGGTDEQFF. This chain uses TRBV20-1 with TRBJ2-1, with 13 positions matching TRBD2. The CDR3 totals 16 residues. Per germline, CDR1 DFQATT and CDR2 SNEGSKA (reference sequence). The V segment lost 5 bases and the J segment 8 bases; nucleotides outside the gene matches: 12.

The chain links TRBV27 to TRBJ2-7; D not resolved. Germline loops: CDR1 MNHEY, CDR2 SMNVEV (reference sequence). Trimming cost V 6 bases and J 2 bases, with 11 bases left between them. This CDR3 has 13 amino acids. Written as DNA, the CDR3 is TGTGCCAGCAGGCTAGGGCTTACCTACGAGCAGTACTTC. This gives the protein CASRLGLTYEQYF.

The table lists this clonotype with a few counts. The rearrangement uses TRBV10-3 and TRBJ2-7; 7 bases are a match to TRBD1. The CDR3 extends over 15 amino acids. The germline V gene encodes CDR1 ENHRY and CDR2 SYGVKD. The V segment lost 4 bases and the J segment 2 bases; nucleotides outside the gene matches: 8. CDR3 DNA: TGTGCCATCAGTGCGCTGGGACAGCCAACCTACGAGCAGTACTTC. This encodes CAISALGQPTYEQYF.

This clonotype appeared many times. The chain links TRBV7-6 to TRBJ2-1; TRBD2 agrees at 10 bases. V lost 0 bases, J lost 8 bases, and 7 bases stayed unmatched. The CDR3 has 16 residues. Germline CDR1 SGHVS, CDR2 FNYEAQ. CDR3 in amino acids: CASSLALAGEVHEQFF. CDR3 nucleotides: TGTGCCAGCAGCTTAGCTCTAGCGGGAGAGGTCCATGAGCAGTTCTTC. The full variable domain, its missing parts supplied by reference TRBV7-6 and TRBJ2-1, is GAGVSQSPRYKVTKRGQDVALRCDPISGHVSLYWYRQALGQGPEFLTYFNYEAQQDKSGLPNDRFSAERPEGSISTLTIQRTEQRDSAMYRCASSLALAGEVHEQFFGPGTRLTVL.

This clonotype was found many times. The chain has TRBV29-1 and TRBJ2-5; 8 bases align to TRBD1. The CDR3 runs to 13 residues. The germline gives CDR1 SQVTM, CDR2 ANQGSEA. V dropped 2 bases and J dropped 5; count of bases not matched to a gene: 4. DNA for the CDR3: TGCAGCGTTGAACAGGGGGCGGGGGAGACCCAGTACTTC. This gives the protein CSVEQGAGETQYF. The full variable domain, rest sourced from reference TRBV29-1 and TRBJ2-5, is SAVISQKPSRDICQRGTSLTIQCQVDSQVTMMFWYRQQPGQSLTLIATANQGSEATYESGFVIDKFPISRPNLTFSTLTVSNMSPEDSSIYLCSVEQGAGETQYFGPGTRLLVL.

This clonotype was recorded a few times. The chain has TRBV7-6 and TRBJ2-1; 9 positions match TRBD2. V lost 3 bases, J lost 5 bases, and 5 bases stayed unmatched. Germline V gives CDR1 SGHVS, CDR2 FNYEAQ. The CDR3 covers 15 residues. The chain's CDR3 is CASSFFSGGHNEQFF. The CDR3 bases are TGTGCCAGCAGCTTTTTTAGCGGGGGTCACAATGAGCAGTTCTTC.

This clonotype was counted ten times or more. The genes are TRBV6-5 and TRBJ2-1; D might be TRBD2 (5 bases). V was trimmed by 5 bases and J by 0 bases, leaving 14 bases between them. Germline CDR1 reads MNHEY; CDR2 reads SVGAGI. The CDR3 covers 16 residues. CDR3 coding DNA: TGTGCCAGCAGTCGCCCACTAAGCGGCTCCTACAATGAGCAGTTCTTC. It specifies CASSRPLSGSYNEQFF.